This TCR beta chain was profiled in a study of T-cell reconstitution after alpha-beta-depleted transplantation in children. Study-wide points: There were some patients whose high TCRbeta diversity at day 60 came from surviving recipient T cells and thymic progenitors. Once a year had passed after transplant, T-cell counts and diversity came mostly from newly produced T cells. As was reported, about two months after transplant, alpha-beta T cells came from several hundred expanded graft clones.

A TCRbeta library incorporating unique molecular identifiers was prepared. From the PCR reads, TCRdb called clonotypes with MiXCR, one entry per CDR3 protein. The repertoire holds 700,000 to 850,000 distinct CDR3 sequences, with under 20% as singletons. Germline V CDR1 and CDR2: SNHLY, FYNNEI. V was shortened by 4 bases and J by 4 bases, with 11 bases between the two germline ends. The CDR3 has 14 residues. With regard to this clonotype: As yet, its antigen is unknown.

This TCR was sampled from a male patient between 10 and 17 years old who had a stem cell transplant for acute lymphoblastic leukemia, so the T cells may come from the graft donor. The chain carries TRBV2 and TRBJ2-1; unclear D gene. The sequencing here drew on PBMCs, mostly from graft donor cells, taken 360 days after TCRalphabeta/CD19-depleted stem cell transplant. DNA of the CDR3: TGTGCCAGCAGTGTCGTAATGAGGTACAATGAGCAGTTCTTC. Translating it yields CASSVVMRYNEQFF. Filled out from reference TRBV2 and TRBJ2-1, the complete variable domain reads EPEVTQTPSHQVTQMGQEVILRCVPISNHLYFYWYRQILGQKVEFLVSFYNNEISEKSEIFDDQFSVERPDGSNFTLKIRSTKLEDSAMYFCASSVVMRYNEQFFGPGTRLTVL.